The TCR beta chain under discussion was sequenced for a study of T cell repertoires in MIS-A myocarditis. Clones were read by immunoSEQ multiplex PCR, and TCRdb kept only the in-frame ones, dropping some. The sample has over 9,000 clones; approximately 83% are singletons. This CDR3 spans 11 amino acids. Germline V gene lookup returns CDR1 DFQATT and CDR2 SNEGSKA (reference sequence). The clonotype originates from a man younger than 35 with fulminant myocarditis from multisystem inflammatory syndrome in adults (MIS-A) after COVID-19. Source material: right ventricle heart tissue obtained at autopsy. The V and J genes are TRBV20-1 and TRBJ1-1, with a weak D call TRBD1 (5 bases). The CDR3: CSPRGGREAFF. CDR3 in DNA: TGCAGCCCTAGGGGAGGTCGGGAAGCTTTCTTT.